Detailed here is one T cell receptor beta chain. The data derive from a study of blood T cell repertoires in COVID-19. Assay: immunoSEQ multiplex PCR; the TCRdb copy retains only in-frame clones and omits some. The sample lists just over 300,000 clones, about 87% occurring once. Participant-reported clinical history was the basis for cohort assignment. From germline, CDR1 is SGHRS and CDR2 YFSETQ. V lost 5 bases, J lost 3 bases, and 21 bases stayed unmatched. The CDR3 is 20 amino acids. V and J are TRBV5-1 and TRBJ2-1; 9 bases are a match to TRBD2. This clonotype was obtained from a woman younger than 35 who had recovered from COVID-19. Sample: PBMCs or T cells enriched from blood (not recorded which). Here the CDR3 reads CASRPTPGSAAGGHYNEQFF. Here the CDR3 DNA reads TGCGCCAGCAGACCAACACCCGGATCAGCAGCGGGAGGCCACTACAATGAGCAGTTCTTC.